Listed below are T cell receptor beta chains from one sample, sequenced in a study of long-term antiretroviral therapy in people with HIV. Sequencing used immunoSEQ multiplex PCR; TCRdb keeps in-frame clones, though not all of them. This sample has about 25,000 clones, with around 88% found just once. Sequenced material: unsorted PBMCs, taken 3 years after starting antiretroviral therapy. The source is a man younger than 35 with HIV. CDR3s include the opening cysteine and the closing phenylalanine or tryptophan. D genes are given only for firm matches. Clone size is shown for a subset of rows, as once, few, many or a class of expanded clone.

j_call clone_size d_call v_call cdr3_aa cdr3_nt
TRBJ2-7 few NA TRBV28 CASSTPWTVRTGEQYF TGTGCCAGCAGTACACCCTGGACTGTCCGAACGGGAGAGCAGTACTTC
TRBJ1-2 few NA TRBV10-3 CAIRLGTWGNYGYTF TGTGCCATCAGACTAGGGACGTGGGGCAACTATGGCTACACCTTC
TRBJ1-4 NA NA TRBV4-1 CASSQEGLLSNEKLFF TGCGCCAGCAGCCAAGAAGGACTGCTAAGTAATGAAAAACTGTTTTTT
TRBJ1-5 NA NA TRBV2 CASRREGADNQPQHF TGTGCCAGCAGGCGGGAGGGCGCTGACAATCAGCCCCAGCATTTT
TRBJ1-3 NA NA TRBV19 CASISSGNTIYF TGTGCCAGTATTAGCTCTGGAAACACCATATATTTT
TRBJ1-1 NA NA TRBV2 CASSEWQMNTEAFF TGTGCCAGCAGTGAATGGCAGATGAACACTGAAGCTTTCTTT
TRBJ1-2 NA NA TRBV6-5 CASSPYRETYGYTF TGTGCCAGCAGTCCCTATAGGGAGACCTATGGCTACACCTTC
TRBJ2-2 NA NA TRBV19 CASKGGLPTGELFF TGTGCCAGTAAGGGAGGACTGCCCACCGGGGAGCTGTTTTTT
TRBJ2-1 NA NA TRBV6-5 CASRPPISHNEQFF TGTGCCAGCCGCCCGCCTATCTCCCACAATGAGCAGTTCTTC
TRBJ1-1 NA TRBD1 TRBV7-8 CASSAHGTEDTEAFF TGTGCCAGCAGCGCCCACGGGACAGAGGACACTGAAGCTTTCTTT
TRBJ1-5 NA NA TRBV28 CASSLYWDGADQPQHF TGTGCCAGCAGTTTATATTGGGACGGAGCTGATCAGCCCCAGCATTTT
TRBJ1-4 NA TRBD1 TRBV2 CASSPDRGGEKLFF TGTGCCAGCAGTCCTGACAGGGGTGGTGAAAAACTGTTTTTT
TRBJ1-1 NA TRBD1 TRBV19 CASSQSRSGGSTEAFF TGTGCCAGTAGTCAATCAAGGTCAGGGGGAAGCACTGAAGCTTTCTTT
TRBJ1-5 once NA TRBV6-5 CASSLGRSSNQPQHF TGTGCCAGCAGCCTGGGAAGGTCGAGCAATCAGCCCCAGCATTTT
TRBJ1-5 few TRBD1 TRBV6-1 CASSAGTEMIQPQHF TGTGCCAGCAGCGCCGGGACAGAGATGATTCAGCCCCAGCATTTT
TRBJ1-5 NA NA TRBV7-9 CASSLGVSSNQPQHF TGTGCCAGCAGCTTGGGGGTTTCCAGCAATCAGCCCCAGCATTTT
TRBJ2-3 NA NA TRBV6-1 CASSKTEGRTQYF TGTGCCAGCAGTAAAACGGAGGGGAGGACGCAGTATTTT
TRBJ1-6 few NA TRBV6-1 CASSEGWSGSPLHF TGTGCCAGCAGTGAAGGATGGTCGGGTTCACCCCTCCACTTT
TRBJ2-5 NA NA TRBV6-1 CASSAVGAGVNQETQYF TGTGCCAGCAGTGCAGTTGGGGCAGGGGTGAACCAAGAGACCCAGTACTTC
TRBJ2-7 once NA TRBV7-3 CASSLGDPYEQYF TGTGCCAGCAGCTTGGGGGACCCCTACGAGCAGTACTTC
TRBJ2-2 NA NA TRBV19 CASTIRMNTGELFF TGTGCCAGTACCATAAGGATGAACACCGGGGAGCTGTTTTTT
TRBJ2-2 once NA TRBV4-1 CASSQVRTANTGELFF TGCGCCAGCAGCCAGGTCAGGACCGCGAACACCGGGGAGCTGTTTTTT
TRBJ2-5 NA NA TRBV28 CASSLPQSQETQYF TGTGCCAGCAGTTTGCCCCAAAGCCAAGAGACCCAGTACTTC
TRBJ2-7 NA NA TRBV18 CASSKPGGADEQYF TGTGCCAGCTCAAAACCCGGGGGTGCTGACGAGCAGTACTTC
TRBJ2-5 once NA TRBV5-8 CASSLVEETQYF TGTGCCAGCAGCTTGGTTGAGGAGACCCAGTACTTC
TRBJ2-3 once TRBD2 TRBV11-2 CASSLTLAGLGGTQYF TGTGCCAGCAGCTTAACGCTAGCGGGGCTAGGGGGTACGCAGTATTTT
TRBJ2-7 NA TRBD2 TRBV2 CASSGPSGGARRYEQYF TGTGCCAGCAGTGGCCCTAGCGGGGGGGCTCGTAGATACGAGCAGTACTTC
TRBJ2-3 NA TRBD2 TRBV9 CASGSGGWTDTQYF TGTGCCAGCGGGAGCGGGGGGTGGACAGATACGCAGTATTTT
TRBJ1-1 NA NA TRBV2 CASSETGNAGYLSTEAFF TGTGCCAGCAGTGAAACAGGAAATGCAGGATATCTCTCGACTGAAGCTTTCTTT
TRBJ1-1 NA NA TRBV6-1 CASSVQGFKAFF TGTGCCAGCAGTGTACAGGGCTTTAAAGCTTTCTTT
TRBJ1-5 NA TRBD1 TRBV28 CASSLTGTGGINQPQHF TGTGCCAGCAGTTTAACAGGGACAGGGGGCATCAATCAGCCCCAGCATTTT
TRBJ2-2 NA NA TRBV18 CASSGGTNTGELFF TGTGCCAGCTCAGGGGGGACGAACACCGGGGAGCTGTTTTTT
TRBJ1-5 NA NA TRBV2 CASSEFSRSDKNQPQHF TGTGCCAGCAGTGAATTCTCTCGCAGCGACAAAAATCAGCCCCAGCATTTT
TRBJ2-1 NA TRBD2 TRBV7-9 CASSPLGRGVPLSYNEQFF TGTGCCAGCAGCCCCCTGGGGCGGGGGGTCCCCCTTTCCTACAATGAGCAGTTCTTC
TRBJ2-7 NA NA TRBV5-6 CASSLVKGPYEQYF TGTGCCAGCAGCTTGGTTAAGGGCCCCTACGAGCAGTACTTC
TRBJ2-5 NA TRBD1 TRBV5-6 CASGDRVVETQYF TGTGCCAGCGGTGACAGGGTTGTGGAGACCCAGTACTTC
TRBJ2-7 once TRBD1 TRBV5-1 CASSLGTVAYEQYF TGCGCCAGCAGCTTAGGGACAGTCGCCTACGAGCAGTACTTC
TRBJ2-3 NA TRBD1 TRBV19 CAARQGSRPDTQYF TGTGCCGCCCGACAGGGGTCGCGACCAGATACGCAGTATTTT
TRBJ1-2 few NA TRBV6-6 CASRPDGVLWGYTF TGTGCCAGCAGGCCGGACGGGGTCCTATGGGGCTACACCTTC
TRBJ1-3 NA NA TRBV4-1 CASSLSTGMGVNTIYF TGCGCCAGCAGCCTGTCTACAGGGATGGGTGTAAACACCATATATTTT
TRBJ1-1 NA NA TRBV7-2 CASSLDTGRAFF TGTGCCAGCAGCTTAGATACGGGAAGAGCTTTCTTT
TRBJ2-5 NA TRBD1 TRBV11-2 CASSFNTGGETQYF TGTGCCAGCAGCTTTAACACAGGGGGAGAGACCCAGTACTTC